The 17 T cell receptor beta chains below all came from one sample that was sequenced in a study of identical twins (dated by TCRdb to 2016 to 2017). Libraries were constructed by 5' RACE. Data came from an Illumina HiSeq 2000. Through fastp at Q25 and MiXCR, TCRdb rebuilt clones from the public reads, retaining in-frame beta chains. Rows merge per CDR3 protein into single entries with the most common DNA and genes. The table for this sample lists about 240,000 distinct CDR3 sequences; 7.5% of them were counted only once. The biggest ten clones account for over 5% of the sample. The same sample was also studied in work on yellow fever vaccine responses in identical twins.

Sequencing input: CD8+ T cells sorted from blood. These receptors came from a young woman in good health.

The gene calls are TRBV12-3 or TRBV12-4 and TRBJ2-7; D possibly matches TRBD1 or TRBD2 (5 bases each). V lost 5 bases, J lost 3 bases, and 14 bases lay in between. The CDR3 is made up of 14 amino acids. The DNA of the CDR3 is TGTGCCAGCAGTCCCCGGGACGCCGGCTACGAGCAGTACTTC. This translates into CASSPRDAGYEQYF.

This clonotype was observed many times. The V and J genes are TRBV2 and TRBJ2-1, with D perhaps assigned TRBD1 or TRBD2 (5 bases each). CDR1 and CDR2 from the germline V gene are SNHLY and FYNNEI. The CDR3 covers 13 residues. V shed 0 bases and J shed 7 bases, with 7 bases lying between them. The CDR3 nucleotides are TGTGCCAGCAGTGAAGCTGGGGGTAATGAGCAGTTCTTC. It is translated as CASSEAGGNEQFF.

The chain joins TRBV12-3 or TRBV12-4 to TRBJ2-7; 9 nucleotides agree with TRBD2. The CDR3 sequence is 14 residues long. V gave up 11 bases and J gave up 6 bases; unmatched junction bases: 14. The CDR3 protein is CASRAGGPGGEQYF. DNA of the CDR3: TGTGCCTCTAGGGCGGGAGGGCCCGGCGGCGAGCAGTACTTC.

DNA of the CDR3: TGTGCCAGCAGTCGGGAGCGGCTCAGCACAGATACGCAGTATTTT. Residues: CASSRERLSTDTQYF. V usage is TRBV28 and J usage is TRBJ2-3; D is possibly TRBD2 (6 bases). CDR3 length equals 15 residues. V gave up 5 bases and J gave up 0 bases, with 12 bases separating them. Germline V gene lookup returns CDR1 MDHEN and CDR2 SYDVKM. The full variable domain, rest sourced from reference TRBV28 and TRBJ2-3, is DVKVTQSSRYLVKRTGEKVFLECVQDMDHENMFWYRQDPGLGLRLIYFSYDVKMKEKGDIPEGYSVSREKKERFSLILESASTNQTSMYLCASSRERLSTDTQYFGPGTRLTVL.

The chain combines TRBV10-3 with TRBJ2-5; 8 nucleotides line up with TRBD2. This CDR3 spans 14 amino acids. From germline, CDR1 is ENHRY and CDR2 SYGVKD. The V gene end was trimmed by 11 bases and the J gene end by 0 bases; junction bases not matched to a gene: 8. The chain's CDR3 is CAANSGRYQETQYF. CDR3 nucleotides: TGTGCCGCAAACAGCGGGAGATACCAAGAGACCCAGTACTTC.

The sample holds a few counts of this clonotype. The chain employs TRBV6-2 or TRBV6-3 and TRBJ1-1; tentatively, D is TRBD1 (5 bases). The V gene lost 0 bases and the J gene lost 0 bases, with 11 bases spanning the gap. The CDR3 totals 16 residues. Germline CDR1 MNHEY, CDR2 SVGEGT. In nucleotides, the CDR3 is TGTGCCAGCAGTTACTCGGGGGTGCTAATGAACACTGAAGCTTTCTTT. Encoded protein: CASSYSGVLMNTEAFF.

J is TRBJ1-1 and V is TRBV19; 8 nucleotides line up with TRBD1. The CDR3 is made up of 16 amino acids. Trimming at V came to 1 base and at J to 2 bases, leaving 6 bases not matched to a gene. The V gene's germline CDR1 is LNHDA and CDR2 SQIVND (reference sequence). CDR3 amino acids: CASSIAVDRGNTEAFF. The DNA for the CDR3 is TGTGCCAGTAGTATAGCGGTAGACAGGGGAAACACTGAAGCTTTCTTT.

This clonotype was detected many times. The genes are TRBV7-3 and TRBJ2-1, with TRBD1 matching 8 bases. V gave up 5 bases and J gave up 9 bases; unmatched junction bases: 3. The CDR3 runs to 12 residues. Germline V lookup: CDR1 SGHTA, CDR2 FQGTGA. The CDR3 here is CASSPTGGEQFF. The CDR3 DNA is TGTGCCAGCAGCCCTACAGGGGGTGAGCAGTTCTTC.

This clonotype was recorded many times. This sequence joins TRBV28 and TRBJ2-3; D may be TRBD1 (8 bases). Trimming removed 5 bases at V and 4 bases at J, with 16 bases between. The germline V gene has CDR1 MDHEN and CDR2 SYDVKM. This CDR3 spans 15 amino acids. CDR3 nucleotides: TGTGCCAGCAGTCTGAATACAGGGGGGGCAGATACGCAGTATTTT. It specifies CASSLNTGGADTQYF.

Many counts were recorded for this clonotype. J is TRBJ2-5 and V is TRBV6-5; D is ambiguous. Germline V gene sequence: CDR1 MNHEY, CDR2 SVGAGI. Trimming removed 2 bases at V and 5 bases at J, with 6 bases between. This CDR3 region has 12 residues. Written as DNA, the CDR3 is TGTGCCAGCAGTTACGCTCGGGAGACCCAGTACTTC. It translates to CASSYARETQYF.

This clonotype was observed many times. The chain combines TRBV15 with TRBJ2-1; no definite D call. The germline V and J ends were trimmed by 3 bases and 6 bases, with 9 bases remaining between them. Germline V lookup: CDR1 LNHNV, CDR2 YYDKDF (reference sequence). This CDR3 has 13 amino acids. The CDR3 sequence: CATSRDHSNEQFF. The CDR3 DNA follows: TGTGCCACCAGCAGGGATCATAGCAATGAGCAGTTCTTC.

V gene TRBV27 combines with J gene TRBJ1-6, with 8 bases that match TRBD1. The germline CDR1 and CDR2 sequences are MNHEY and SMNVEV (reference sequence). The J segment lost 8 bases and the V segment lost 8 bases, leaving 8 bases of the junction unmatched. CDR3 length equals 14 residues. The CDR3 DNA reads TGTGCCAGCGGAAAATTGACAGGGGATTCACCCCTCCACTTT. It is translated as CASGKLTGDSPLHF.

This clonotype showed up just a few times. CDR3 nucleotide sequence: TGTGCCAGCAGCGCCGGGACAGGGGCCCCCTACGAGCAGTACTTC. Translating it yields CASSAGTGAPYEQYF. This chain uses TRBV7-7 with TRBJ2-7, with 10 positions matching TRBD1. This CDR3 has 15 residues. Germline V gene data show CDR1 as SSHAT and CDR2 as FNYEAQ (reference sequence). J gave up 2 bases and V 5 bases, and 6 bases lay outside the gene matches.

In its sample, this clonotype was seen many times. The chain couples TRBV12-3 or TRBV12-4 to TRBJ1-2; 7 nucleotides match TRBD1. With 7 bases clipped from V and 8 bases from J, the junction kept 10 bases outside the gene matches. The CDR3 totals 13 residues. The CDR3 bases are TGTGCCAGCACCCCGGACAGGACTCGAGGCTACACCTTC. Amino acid sequence: CASTPDRTRGYTF.

This clonotype was seen many times. A read error may account for a junction end that differs from germline. The V call is TRBV5-1, the J call TRBJ2-7, with TRBD1 identical over 10 bases. Germline V gene lookup returns CDR1 SGHRS and CDR2 YFSETQ. The CDR3 covers 14 residues. Here the CDR3 DNA reads TGTGCCAGCAGCTTCGGGACAGGGGCCTACGAGCAGTACTTC. It translates to CASSFGTGAYEQYF.

In its sample, this clonotype was seen many times. The genes are TRBV6-2 or TRBV6-3 and TRBJ2-1; 7 bases line up with TRBD1. The CDR3 covers 13 residues. V lost 5 bases to trimming and J lost 4 bases; unmatched junction nucleotides: 2. The V gene's germline CDR1 is MNHEY and CDR2 SVGEGT. In DNA, the CDR3 is TGTGCCAGCAGTCAGACAGGGTACAATGAGCAGTTCTTC. Translating gives CASSQTGYNEQFF.

This clonotype was recorded at least ten times. This sequence joins TRBV12-3 or TRBV12-4 and TRBJ1-2; weak D call: TRBD1 (5 bases). CDR3 size: 14 residues. V was trimmed by 6 bases and J by 7 bases, leaving 18 bases between them. The CDR3 DNA reads as TGTGCCAGCAGCCTAGGGGAGGGGCTGGTTGGCTACACCTTC. Translating gives CASSLGEGLVGYTF.